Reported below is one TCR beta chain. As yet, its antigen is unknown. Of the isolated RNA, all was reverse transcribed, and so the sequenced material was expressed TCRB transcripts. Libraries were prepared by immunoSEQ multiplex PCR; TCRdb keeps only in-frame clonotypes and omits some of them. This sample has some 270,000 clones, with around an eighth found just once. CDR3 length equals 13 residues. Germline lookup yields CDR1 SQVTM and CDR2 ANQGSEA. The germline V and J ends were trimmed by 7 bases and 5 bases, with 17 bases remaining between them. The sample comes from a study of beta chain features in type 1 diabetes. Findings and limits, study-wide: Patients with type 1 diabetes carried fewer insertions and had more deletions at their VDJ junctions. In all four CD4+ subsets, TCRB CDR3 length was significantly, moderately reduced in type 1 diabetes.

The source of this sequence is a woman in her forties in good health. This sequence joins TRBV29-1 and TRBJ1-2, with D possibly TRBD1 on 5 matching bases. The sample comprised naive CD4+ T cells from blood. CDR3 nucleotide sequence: TGCAGCGCCCCGGGGGGGGATCGGTATGGCTACACCTTC. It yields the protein CSAPGGDRYGYTF.